This TCR beta chain was sequenced for a study of T cell responses to AZD1222 COVID-19 vaccine. Across the study: Analysis merged second doses at about 4 or about 12 weeks. Overall study results and limits: Spike was spanned by vaccine-associated CD4 TCRs, which were dominant at 160-218 and 743-854.

CDR3 size: 16 residues. CDR1 and CDR2 (germline): LNHDA, SQIVND (reference sequence). The J segment lost 9 bases and the V segment lost 1 base, leaving 7 bases of the junction unmatched. Clones were read by immunoSEQ multiplex PCR, and TCRdb kept only the in-frame ones, dropping some. The repertoire consists of approximately 180,000 clones, with about 89% occurring once and the leading ten covering 1.5% to 2%. In regard to this clone: Its antigen is not identified.

The sequence came from an adult in good health. The chain uses TRBV19 and TRBJ2-1; 12 bases are shared with TRBD2. Sequenced material: peripheral blood, taken on day 0 of AZD1222 vaccination. The DNA for the CDR3 is TGTGCCAGTAGTATAGGGCTAGCGGGGGGGCCGGTTGAGCAGTTCTTC. Protein product: CASSIGLAGGPVEQFF.